The 27 T cell receptor beta chains reported below all come from one sample, sequenced in a study of blood T cell repertoires in COVID-19. Data came from immunoSEQ multiplex PCR; TCRdb stores just in-frame clones and leaves some out. The profile shows about 230,000 clones, more than 75% of them singletons. The sample comprised peripheral blood. These TCRs come from a man in his fifties with COVID-19, enrolled during active disease.

The rearrangement joins TRBV9 to TRBJ2-2; 13 bases match TRBD2. With V trimmed by 3 bases and J by 6 bases, 2 bases remained unmatched. The CDR3 consists of 15 residues. CDR1 SGDLS and CDR2 YYNGEE come from the germline V gene. CDR3 DNA: TGTGCCAGCAGCGGGACTAGCGGGAGTGCCGGGGAGCTGTTTTTT. Its protein product is CASSGTSGSAGELFF. Complete variable domain (other parts from reference TRBV9 and TRBJ2-2): DSGVTQTPKHLITATGQRVTLRCSPRSGDLSVYWYQQSLDQGLQFLIQYYNGEERAKGNILERFSAQQFPDLHSELNLSSLELGDSALYFCASSGTSGSAGELFFGEGSRLTVL.

The J gene is TRBJ1-4, the V gene TRBV7-9; D perhaps matches TRBD1 (6 bases). The length of the CDR3 is 14 residues. The V gene lost 5 bases and the J gene lost 5 bases, with 12 bases spanning the gap. Germline CDR1 and CDR2: SEHNR and FQNEAQ (reference sequence). Here the CDR3 reads CASSADRSNEKLFF. The CDR3 DNA reads TGTGCCAGCAGCGCGGACAGATCAAATGAAAAACTGTTTTTT.

V and J are TRBV29-1 and TRBJ2-3, with a tentative D call TRBD1 (6 bases). The CDR3 spans 13 residues. From germline, CDR1 is SQVTM and CDR2 ANQGSEA. V was shortened by 2 bases and J by 5 bases, with 11 bases between the two germline ends. CDR3 coding DNA: TGCAGCGTTGAACTGGGCAGGGGAGATACGCAGTATTTT. Its translation is CSVELGRGDTQYF.

The chain employs TRBV2 and TRBJ1-2; 8 nucleotides line up with TRBD1. V lost 5 bases to trimming and J lost 2 bases; unmatched junction nucleotides: 7. Germline CDR1 SNHLY, CDR2 FYNNEI. This CDR3 region has 15 residues. The CDR3 bases are TGTGCCAGCAGTCAATTAGGACAGGGCAACTATGGCTACACCTTC. Translation gives CASSQLGQGNYGYTF.

This clone has just a few counts. This rearrangement joins TRBV5-1 to TRBJ1-3; D remains unclear. The CDR3 has 13 amino acids. The V end lost 3 bases, the J end lost 10 bases, and 14 bases lay between the germline ends. CDR1 is SGHRS and CDR2 is YFSETQ in the germline V gene. CDR3 bases: TGCGCCAGCAGCTCGAACTCGGGAGGAACCATATATTTT. Translated: CASSSNSGGTIYF.

The chain uses TRBV6-6 and TRBJ1-5, with 7 bases fitting TRBD1. CDR3 length equals 13 residues. Germline trimming cut 7 bases from V and 11 bases from J; bases unmatched to any gene: 11. Per the germline V gene, CDR1 is MNHNY and CDR2 is SVGAGI (reference sequence). The CDR3 nucleotides are TGTGCCAGCACGCAGGGGTACCAGGGGGCCCAGCATTTT. Amino acids: CASTQGYQGAQHF.

The chain recombines TRBV7-7 with TRBJ2-1; D is undetermined. The V gene's germline CDR1 is SSHAT and CDR2 FNYEAQ (reference sequence). Trimming took 6 bases from V and 0 from J, leaving 12 bases between them. The CDR3 covers 15 residues. CDR3 residues: CASSPVYGSYNEQFF. The DNA of the CDR3 is TGTGCCAGCAGTCCGGTATACGGCTCCTACAATGAGCAGTTCTTC.

V gene TRBV5-1 combines with J gene TRBJ1-1; D gene uncertain. V lost 0 bases to trimming and J lost 5 bases, with 11 bases between them. The CDR3 length is 14 residues. CDR1 is SGHRS and CDR2 is YFSETQ in the germline V gene. CDR3 in DNA: TGCGCCAGCAGCTTGGTTCCTGGGAGGACTGAAGCTTTCTTT. It codes for CASSLVPGRTEAFF.

This rearrangement joins TRBV6-6 to TRBJ1-4; 8 bases align to TRBD1. This CDR3 region has 16 residues. The J segment lost 7 bases and the V segment lost 6 bases, leaving 13 bases of the junction unmatched. The germline V gene has CDR1 MNHNY and CDR2 SVGAGI (reference sequence). The CDR3 is CASRGTGSQVREKLFF. In DNA, the CDR3 is TGTGCCAGCAGGGGGACAGGTTCTCAAGTCCGTGAAAAACTGTTTTTT.

The V call is TRBV3-1 (or the pseudogene TRBV3-2), the J call TRBJ2-3; 8 bases line up with TRBD2. Germline CDR1 and CDR2: LGHDT and YNNKEL (reference sequence). CDR3 length: 15 residues. J gave up 5 bases and V 4 bases, and 8 bases lay outside the gene matches. The CDR3 DNA follows: TGTGCCAGCAGCCTCTTGGGACTAGGAGTAGATACGCAGTATTTT. Translation gives CASSLLGLGVDTQYF.

Of note for this clone: The CDR3 carries no conserved terminal phenylalanine or tryptophan, so it likely arises from a read error. The V call is TRBV19, the J call TRBJ2-7; tentative D call: TRBD1 (6 bases). The CDR3 covers 13 residues. The ends were cut back, 5 bases at V and 2 bases at J, with 10 bases in the middle. The germline V gene encodes CDR1 LNHDA and CDR2 SQIVND (reference sequence). The DNA of the CDR3 is TGTGCCAGTAGTCTCCGGACAGCCTACGAGCAGTACCTC. Its protein is CASSLRTAYEQYL.

The chain is built from TRBV13 and TRBJ2-1; maybe TRBD2 (7 bases). The V and J ends lost 1 base and 4 bases respectively, with 17 bases between them. The germline V gene encodes CDR1 PRHDT and CDR2 FYEKMQ (reference sequence). This CDR3 has 17 residues. CDR3 sequence reads: CASSLEMGASGYNEQFF. CDR3 DNA sequence: TGTGCCAGCAGCTTAGAGATGGGGGCTAGCGGTTACAATGAGCAGTTCTTC.

The chain is built from TRBV27 and TRBJ2-1; 11 nucleotides match TRBD1. Germline assignment: CDR1 MNHEY and CDR2 SMNVEV (reference sequence). The J segment lost 8 bases and the V segment lost 0 bases, leaving 6 bases of the junction unmatched. CDR3 length: 16 residues. In DNA, the CDR3 is TGTGCCAGCAGTTTATCGGACAGGGGGCGAGTGGATGAGCAGTTCTTC. Translated, it gives CASSLSDRGRVDEQFF.

V usage is TRBV2 and J usage is TRBJ1-6; TRBD1 matches at 10 bases. Germline V CDR1 and CDR2: SNHLY, FYNNEI. This CDR3 has 17 residues. V dropped 3 bases and J dropped 10; count of bases not matched to a gene: 12. The CDR3 DNA reads TGTGCCAGCAGTGACCCCCTTTGGGACAGGGGAGGATCACCCCTCCACTTT. Translating gives CASSDPLWDRGGSPLHF.

The J gene is TRBJ2-3, the V gene TRBV5-1, with D perhaps matching TRBD1 (6 bases). This CDR3 comprises 13 residues. Germline V gives CDR1 SGHRS, CDR2 YFSETQ. V lost 1 base and J lost 4, with 7 bases in between. The CDR3 DNA sequence: TGCGCCAGCAGCTTGAACAGGGCAGATACGCAGTATTTT. Protein sequence: CASSLNRADTQYF. The variable domain in full, completed from reference TRBV5-1 and TRBJ2-3, reads KAGVTQTPRYLIKTRGQQVTLSCSPISGHRSVSWYQQTPGQGLQFLFEYFSETQRNKGNFPGRFSGRQFSNSRSEMNVSTLELGDSALYLCASSLNRADTQYFGPGTRLTVL.

As to this clone: Other DNA variants within this sample encode the same CDR3. The CDR3, as DNA: TGTGCCAGCAGCCAACAATACGAGCAGTACTTC. Translation: CASSQQYEQYF. This sequence joins TRBV3-1 (or the pseudogene TRBV3-2) and TRBJ2-7, with unresolved D. CDR1 and CDR2 (germline): LGHDT, YNNKEL (reference sequence). The CDR3 spans 11 residues. The V gene lost 2 bases and the J gene lost 4 bases, with 3 bases spanning the gap.

J is TRBJ2-3 and V is TRBV3-1 (or the pseudogene TRBV3-2); no clear D gene. The CDR3 contains 15 residues. V was trimmed by 3 bases and J by 3 bases, leaving 13 bases between them. Germline-derived CDR1 and CDR2 are LGHDT and YNNKEL (reference sequence). The CDR3 DNA sequence: TGTGCCAGCAGCCAGGGCCCTGTCGAAACAGATACGCAGTATTTT. Amino acid sequence: CASSQGPVETDTQYF.

Only one count was recorded for this clone. This chain joins TRBV25-1 and TRBJ1-3, with 8 nucleotides matching TRBD1. The CDR3 runs to 15 residues. Germline trimming cut 3 bases from V and 5 bases from J; bases unmatched to any gene: 6. In germline, CDR1 is MGHDK, CDR2 SYGVNS. CDR3 loop: CASSEQTGARNTIYF. CDR3 bases: TGTGCCAGCAGTGAGCAGACAGGGGCCCGAAACACCATATATTTT.

The chain recombines TRBV30 with TRBJ1-5, with 7 bases identical to TRBD1. This CDR3 region has 20 residues. Trimming removed 0 bases from V and 0 bases from J; junction bases left unmatched: 17. Germline-derived CDR1 and CDR2 are GTSNPN and SVGIG (reference sequence). CDR3 nucleotide sequence: TGTGCCTGGAGTGTACGGGGACCCGGGACAGATACATATAGCAATCAGCCCCAGCATTTT. Translation: CAWSVRGPGTDTYSNQPQHF.

V gene TRBV7-9 combines with J gene TRBJ2-4, with 13 bases fitting TRBD2. Per the germline V gene, CDR1 is SEHNR and CDR2 is FQNEAQ (reference sequence). V dropped 9 bases and J dropped 6; count of bases not matched to a gene: 8. The CDR3 is made up of 15 amino acids. The CDR3: CASFTSGRDGNIQYF. DNA of the CDR3: TGTGCCAGTTTTACTAGCGGGAGGGACGGAAACATTCAGTACTTC.

The genes are TRBV27 and TRBJ1-4; possibly TRBD1 for D (6 bases). The CDR3 length is 17 residues. The germline V and J ends were trimmed by 1 base and 0 bases, with 12 bases remaining between them. The germline V gene has CDR1 MNHEY and CDR2 SMNVEV (reference sequence). The CDR3 DNA reads TGTGCCAGCAGTTTATTTATGCAGGGGCCAACTAATGAAAAACTGTTTTTT. It yields the protein CASSLFMQGPTNEKLFF.

The genes are TRBV7-9 and TRBJ2-2; D call uncertain. Trimming cost V 5 bases and J 5 bases, with 9 bases left between them. The germline V gene has CDR1 SEHNR and CDR2 FQNEAQ (reference sequence). The CDR3 is made up of 13 amino acids. CDR3 residues: CASSAEVTGELFF. In DNA form, the CDR3 reads TGTGCCAGCAGCGCCGAGGTAACCGGGGAGCTGTTTTTT.

The rearrangement joins TRBV14 to TRBJ1-6; TRBD1 matches at 7 bases. Looked up from germline, CDR1 is SGHDN and CDR2 is FVKESK. With V trimmed by 1 base and J by 1 base, 4 bases remained unmatched. The CDR3 has 17 amino acids. The CDR3 spells CASSQGEQGSYNSPLHF. The CDR3 DNA sequence: TGTGCCAGCAGCCAAGGAGAACAGGGGTCCTATAATTCACCCCTCCACTTT.

V is TRBV4-2 and J is TRBJ1-4; TRBD1 is a possible D gene (5 bases). The V end lost 4 bases, the J end lost 8 bases, and 17 bases lay between the germline ends. This CDR3 region has 15 residues. CDR1 is LGHNA and CDR2 is YNFKEQ in the germline V gene. In nucleotides, the CDR3 is TGTGCCAGCAGCCCCGGGTTCGGGGGAGAGGAAAAACTGTTTTTT. Translating gives CASSPGFGGEEKLFF.

In its sample, this clone was seen a few times. CDR3 region: CASSDGASGYNEQFF. The CDR3 region has the DNA TGCGCCAGCAGTGACGGGGCTAGCGGATACAATGAGCAGTTCTTC. V is TRBV10-1 and J is TRBJ2-1, with 7 bases matching TRBD2. V was pared by 3 bases and J by 4 bases, with 6 bases of the junction left unmatched. Germline V gene lookup returns CDR1 WNHNN and CDR2 SYGVQD (reference sequence). The CDR3 contains 15 residues.

The chain is built from TRBV18 and TRBJ2-3; TRBD1 aligns across 12 bases. Germline V lookup: CDR1 KGHSH, CDR2 LQKENI. With V trimmed by 1 base and J by 5 bases, 4 bases remained unmatched. The CDR3 is made up of 16 amino acids. CDR3 amino acids: CASSPRGTGGRDTQYF. DNA of the CDR3: TGTGCCAGCTCACCACGGGGGACAGGGGGCAGAGATACGCAGTATTTT.

The chain couples TRBV5-1 to TRBJ1-4; D is unresolved. The ends were cut back, 4 bases at V and 2 bases at J, with 12 bases in the middle. The CDR3 is made up of 15 amino acids. Germline V gene lookup returns CDR1 SGHRS and CDR2 YFSETQ. The CDR3 coding sequence is TGCGCCAGCAGCCGAGGTGGGTCCACTAATGAAAAACTGTTTTTT. Residues: CASSRGGSTNEKLFF.